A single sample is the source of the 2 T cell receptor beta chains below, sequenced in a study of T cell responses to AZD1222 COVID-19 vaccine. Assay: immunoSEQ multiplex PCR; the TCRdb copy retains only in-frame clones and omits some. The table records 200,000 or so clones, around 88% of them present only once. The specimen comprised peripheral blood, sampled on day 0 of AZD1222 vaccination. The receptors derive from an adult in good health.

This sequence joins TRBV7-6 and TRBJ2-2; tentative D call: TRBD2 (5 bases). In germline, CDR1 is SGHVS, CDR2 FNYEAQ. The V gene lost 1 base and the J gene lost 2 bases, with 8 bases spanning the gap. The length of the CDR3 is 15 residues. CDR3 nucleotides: TGTGCCAGCAGCTTAGTAGGGAGTAACACCGGGGAGCTGTTTTTT. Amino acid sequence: CASSLVGSNTGELFF.

DNA for the CDR3: TGTGCCAGCAGCAGGCGACTAGCGGGGGGTAACACAGATACGCAGTATTTT. The encoded protein is CASSRRLAGGNTDTQYF. The chain employs TRBV5-4 and TRBJ2-3; 13 bases are shared with TRBD2. Germline V gene sequence: CDR1 SGHNT, CDR2 YYREEE (reference sequence). V shed 4 bases and J 2 bases; nucleotides not matched to a gene: 7. The CDR3 spans 17 residues.